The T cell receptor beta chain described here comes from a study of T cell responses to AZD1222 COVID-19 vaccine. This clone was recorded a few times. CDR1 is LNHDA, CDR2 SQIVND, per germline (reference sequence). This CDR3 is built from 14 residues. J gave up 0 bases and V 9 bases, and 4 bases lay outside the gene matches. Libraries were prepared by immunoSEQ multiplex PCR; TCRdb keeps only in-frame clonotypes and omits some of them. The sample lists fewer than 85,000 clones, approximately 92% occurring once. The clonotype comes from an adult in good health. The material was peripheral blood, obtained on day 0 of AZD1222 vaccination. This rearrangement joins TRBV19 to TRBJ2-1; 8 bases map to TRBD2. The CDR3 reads CASQSGSSYNEQFF. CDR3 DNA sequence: TGTGCCAGCCAAAGCGGGAGCTCCTACAATGAGCAGTTCTTC.